This T cell receptor beta chain was obtained from a study of blood T cell repertoires in COVID-19. Study-level background: The United States, Italy and Spain were the sources of the acute and convalescent COVID-19 samples. T cells, B-cell-depleted T cells, or PBMCs supplied cDNA or gDNA.

Germline CDR1 reads SEHNR; CDR2 reads FQNEAQ (reference sequence). The length of the CDR3 is 14 residues. Trimming stripped 5 bases from V and 7 bases from J, with 15 bases between. Study processing details: Researchers report that nucleated cell counts were estimated from reference gene primer amplification. Sequencing was performed with immunoSEQ multiplex PCR; in TCRdb, only in-frame clones are kept and a portion is missing. V and J calls and clone size are as listed in that table; D and trimming were resolved from the DNA. The sample has 120,000 or so clones, over 70% seen once; the top ten hold around 4.1%.

Sequences were obtained from peripheral blood. The receptor's source is a woman between 45 and 65 years old with acute or convalescent COVID-19. This chain connects TRBV7-9 to TRBJ2-1; tentatively, D is TRBD2 (5 bases). The CDR3 DNA reads as TGTGCCAGCAGCCGGATTGGGAGCCAGAATGAGCAGTTCTTC. Amino acids: CASSRIGSQNEQFF.